A selection of T cell receptor beta chains follows, all from one sample in a study of shared T cell receptors in the human thymus. The table came from immunoSEQ multiplex PCR; TCRdb's copy has only in-frame clones and leaves some out. The sample lists 450,000 to 650,000 clones, around 78% seen once, with more than 0.01% in the top ten. This sample was also put to use in a study of human thymus T cells.

The sample was thymocytes. The receptor set was obtained from a boy younger than two with a congenital heart defect. CDR3s include the opening cysteine and the closing phenylalanine or tryptophan. D genes are given only for firm matches. Clone size is not always given. Where it is, it says once, few, many or a class for expanded clones.

CASSWTELAGRQETQYF	TGTGCCAGCAGCTGGACGGAACTAGCGGGGAGACAAGAGACCCAGTACTTC	.	TRBD2	TRBJ2-5	TRBV5-8
CASSPGGREGPLNTQYF	TGTGCCAGCAGCCCTGGGGGGCGGGAGGGCCCCCTGAATACGCAGTATTTT	.	TRBD2	TRBJ2-3	TRBV4-2
CASSLAGTSGRVPTIYEQFF	TGCGCCAGCAGCTTGGCTGGGACTAGCGGGAGGGTTCCCACAATTTATGAGCAGTTCTTC	.	TRBD2	TRBJ2-1	TRBV5-1
CATSRDKRRGAYEQYF	TGTGCCACCAGCAGAGATAAGAGGCGGGGGGCCTACGAGCAGTACTTC	.	TRBD2	TRBJ2-7	TRBV15
CASSQDADEQFF	TGCGCCAGCAGCCAAGATGCGGATGAGCAGTTCTTC	.	.	TRBJ2-1	TRBV4-1
CAWSPITAAPYEQYF	TGTGCCTGGAGCCCTATCACGGCGGCCCCCTACGAGCAGTACTTC	.	.	TRBJ2-7	TRBV30
CASARDRGHQETQYF	TGTGCCAGCGCCCGGGACAGGGGGCACCAAGAGACCCAGTACTTC	once	TRBD1	TRBJ2-5	TRBV6-4
CASSYPPRPQHF	TGTGCCAGCAGTTACCCCCCTAGGCCCCAGCATTTT	.	.	TRBJ1-5	TRBV6-5
CASTNRHNTEAFF	TGTGCCAGTACCAACAGACATAACACTGAAGCTTTCTTT	.	.	TRBJ1-1	TRBV19
CASSQDGEQGELPYEQYF	TGTGCCAGCAGCCAAGATGGGGAACAGGGGGAGTTGCCCTACGAGCAGTACTTC	few	TRBD1	TRBJ2-7	TRBV4-2
CATNEADRGTHYGYTF	TGTGCCACGAATGAGGCGGACAGGGGAACCCACTATGGCTACACCTTC	once	TRBD1	TRBJ1-2	TRBV15
CSSSNRGDTQYF	TGCAGCTCCTCCAACCGGGGGGATACGCAGTATTTT	.	.	TRBJ2-3	TRBV29-1
CASSPTGWSYEQYF	TGTGCCAGCAGCCCGACAGGGTGGTCCTACGAGCAGTACTTC	.	TRBD1	TRBJ2-7	TRBV28
CASSQDSSSGEPGNTIYF	TGCGCCAGCAGCCAAGATTCGTCATCGGGGGAGCCTGGAAACACCATATATTTT	.	.	TRBJ1-3	TRBV4-1
CASSPNSSATNEKLFF	TGTGCCAGCAGTCCGAACAGTTCTGCAACTAATGAAAAACTGTTTTTT	.	.	TRBJ1-4	TRBV27
CASSWQGGTSGSNEQFF	TGTGCCAGCAGCTGGCAGGGCGGGACTAGCGGGAGCAATGAGCAGTTCTTC	.	TRBD2	TRBJ2-1	TRBV5-6
CATSRRDRSLGWYGYTF	TGTGCCACCAGCCGCCGGGACAGGTCTCTCGGGTGGTATGGCTACACCTTC	.	TRBD1	TRBJ1-2	TRBV15
CASSYSPEHYEQYF	TGTGCCAGCAGTTACTCCCCCGAGCACTACGAGCAGTACTTC	.	.	TRBJ2-7	TRBV6-5
CASRTSASGKYEQYF	TGCGCCAGCAGAACTTCGGCTAGCGGGAAGTACGAGCAGTACTTC	.	TRBD2	TRBJ2-7	TRBV10-2
CASSLSSRETQYF	TGTGCCAGCAGTTTATCTAGCCGCGAGACCCAGTACTTC	few	.	TRBJ2-5	TRBV27
CASSRGTSGTNEQFF	TGCGCCAGCAGTCGAGGGACTAGCGGGACTAATGAGCAGTTCTTC	.	TRBD2	TRBJ2-1	TRBV4-1
CASSLGLAGDDTQYF	TGCGCCAGCAGCCTGGGACTAGCGGGAGATGATACGCAGTATTTT	.	TRBD2	TRBJ2-3	TRBV5-1
CASSFVTGGGYEQYF	TGTGCCAGCAGCTTCGTGACAGGGGGGGGCTACGAGCAGTACTTC	.	TRBD1	TRBJ2-7	TRBV5-5
CASSDIDRRNTIYF	TGTGCCAGCAGTGACATTGACAGACGAAACACCATATATTTT	few	.	TRBJ1-3	TRBV28
CASSVFNRGTYNEQFF	TGTGCCAGCAGTGTATTCAACAGGGGGACCTACAATGAGCAGTTCTTC	.	TRBD1	TRBJ2-1	TRBV6-4
CASSSDNQETQYF	TGTGCCAGCAGCTCGGACAACCAAGAGACCCAGTACTTC	.	.	TRBJ2-5	TRBV4-2
CASSRGSLLAKNIQYF	TGTGCCAGCAGCCGGGGATCCCTTCTAGCCAAAAACATTCAGTACTTC	.	.	TRBJ2-4	TRBV7-2
CASSLDGTGGVTEAFF	TGCGCCAGCAGCTTGGACGGGACAGGGGGTGTCACTGAAGCTTTCTTT	once	TRBD1	TRBJ1-1	TRBV5-1